These T cell receptor beta chains were read from a single sample in a study of control samples from healthy donors and cancer patients. Some clones are missing from TCRdb's copy, which holds only in-frame ones; the method was immunoSEQ multiplex PCR. The sample consists of some 76,000 clones, about 89% of them appearing once. Sequenced material: PBMCs. The source is a woman between 45 and 65 years old with colorectal cancer. Each CDR3 is given without its conserved first and last residue. A D gene is named only where the DNA matches it firmly.

J gene,D gene,V gene,CDR3 protein
TRBJ2-6,-,TRBV11-3,ASSPGGDRVPTGANVLT
TRBJ2-1,TRBD1,TRBV5-1,ASSLAGQGSNEQF
TRBJ2-3,-,TRBV6-4,ASSQDRGGADTQY
TRBJ1-1,-,TRBV6-4,ASRQNSEAF
TRBJ2-5,TRBD2,TRBV6-6,ATSSGPQETQY
TRBJ1-4,TRBD1,TRBV28,ASRLGDRWGTNEKLF
TRBJ1-3,-,TRBV30,AWTYRGPGNTIY
TRBJ2-3,TRBD2,TRBV24-1,ATSAPGAGGPTDTQY
TRBJ1-6,-,TRBV20-1,SASVFGTSYNSPLH
TRBJ1-5,-,TRBV3-1/TRBV3-2,ASSQLDRPPTSPNQPQH
TRBJ2-5,TRBD1,TRBV2,ASSSGTGVETQY
TRBJ2-5,-,TRBV13,ASSRSPISTRGETQY
TRBJ1-1,-,TRBV7-2,ASSIQENTEAF
TRBJ2-6,-,TRBV5-1,ASSLEGSSGANVLT
TRBJ1-4,-,TRBV6-5,ASSYSSRGSNEKLF
TRBJ1-6,-,TRBV2,ASRRGVANSPLH
TRBJ1-2,TRBD1,TRBV9,ASSGSTGGNGYT
TRBJ2-3,-,TRBV7-8,ASSLARVLSTDTQY
TRBJ2-3,-,TRBV3-1/TRBV3-2,ASSPDWIPPTDTQY
TRBJ2-2,-,TRBV3-1/TRBV3-2,ASSSWTQLF
TRBJ2-5,TRBD2,TRBV19,ASSSGGPQQTQY
TRBJ2-3,-,TRBV12-3/TRBV12-4,ASKRASDTQY
TRBJ1-6,-,TRBV2,ASKGGNSPLH
TRBJ2-2,-,TRBV12-3/TRBV12-4,ASSFLLTGELF
TRBJ2-3,TRBD2,TRBV5-4,ASSTGLADTDTQY
TRBJ2-3,TRBD2,TRBV5-1,ASSLARSGGGTDTQY
TRBJ1-1,-,TRBV6-5,ASRGALNTEAF
TRBJ2-5,-,TRBV6-5,ASSYRGQETQY
TRBJ1-2,-,TRBV25-1,ASSAAMEWGYT
TRBJ2-1,-,TRBV5-5,ASSPPASEQF
TRBJ2-6,-,TRBV2,ASSGASGANVLT
TRBJ2-5,-,TRBV5-1,ASSLEETQY
TRBJ1-4,-,TRBV24-1,ATSDPRGANEKLF
TRBJ2-5,TRBD2,TRBV19,ASSILGGRGSETQY
TRBJ2-3,TRBD1,TRBV25-1,ASSEPTGADSTDTQY
TRBJ1-6,TRBD1,TRBV6-5,ASQTDRGNSPLH
TRBJ2-1,-,TRBV21-1,ASSKRAASSYNEQF
TRBJ2-2,-,TRBV11-3,ASSPHRAAGELF
TRBJ2-5,TRBD2,TRBV6-5,ASSGLVRETQY
TRBJ1-2,-,TRBV10-3,AVKEQAGNYGYT
TRBJ2-3,TRBD2,TRBV27,ASSFFQRGGWDTQY
TRBJ2-2,TRBD1,TRBV19,ASSIQTGTGVAGELF
TRBJ2-6,-,TRBV5-1,ASSYKDRGAGANVLT
TRBJ1-2,TRBD1,TRBV7-3,ASSSDREGGYT
TRBJ2-3,-,TRBV4-3,ASSRGGGYSTDTQY
TRBJ1-4,-,TRBV23-1,ASSPSTRRRNEKLF